The clone carrying this TCR beta chain was counted many times. Sequencing ends 3 residues short of the CDR3 end; the germline J gene provides the rest. TCRdb keeps only in-frame clones here, not all; method: immunoSEQ multiplex PCR. The record shows some 60,000 clones for this sample, with no singletons present. This sample was taken from a study of T cell clonality in common variable immunodeficiency. V was clipped by 0 bases and J by 2 bases, with 5 bases between them. The CDR3 covers 13 residues. Germline values: CDR1 SGHRS, CDR2 YFSETQ. The rearrangement uses TRBV5-1 and TRBJ1-2; possibly TRBD1 for D (5 bases). The sequencing sample was made of peripheral blood mononuclear cells. The sequence was obtained from a person aged 18 to 70 in good health. The CDR3 loop reads CASSLDRNYGYTF. CDR3 bases read: TGCGCCAGCAGCTTGGACAGGAACTATGGC.